This note documents a single T cell receptor beta chain sequence. This record comes from a study of blood T cell repertoires in COVID-19. V was pared by 4 bases and J by 6 bases, with 8 bases of the junction left unmatched. Germline V CDR1 and CDR2: MNHNY, SVGAGI (reference sequence). This CDR3 is 16 amino acids long. Clones were read by immunoSEQ multiplex PCR, and TCRdb kept only the in-frame ones, dropping some. The sample lists about 160,000 clones, approximately 85% occurring once. The receptor was isolated from an older woman with COVID-19, enrolled during active disease. The chain recombines TRBV6-6 with TRBJ2-3; TRBD2 matches at 12 bases. Input material: peripheral blood. CDR3 region: CASSFRLAGVGDTQYF. The CDR3 bases are TGTGCCAGCAGTTTCCGACTAGCGGGGGTGGGGGATACGCAGTATTTT.